This T cell receptor (beta chain) emerged from a study of OX40 agonist ivuxolimab in advanced cancers. The method was immunoSEQ multiplex PCR; TCRdb's version includes in-frame clones alone and lacks a portion of them. Counted here are about 86,000 clones, about 94% occurring once; the ten biggest clones make up around 1.1%. Germline CDR1 and CDR2: SQVTM and ANQGSEA. The CDR3 covers 15 residues. J was trimmed by 1 base and V by 7 bases; bases with no gene match: 10. This material consisted of CD4+ or CD8+ T cells sorted from blood, taken in a trial of the OX40 agonist ivuxolimab. The genes are TRBV29-1 and TRBJ2-7; 10 bases agree with TRBD1. The TCR comes from an adult with an advanced solid tumor such as melanoma, head and neck, liver or kidney cancer. This CDR3 reads CSAVMGQGTSYEQYF. CDR3 DNA sequence: TGCAGCGCGGTCATGGGACAGGGGACATCCTACGAGCAGTACTTC.